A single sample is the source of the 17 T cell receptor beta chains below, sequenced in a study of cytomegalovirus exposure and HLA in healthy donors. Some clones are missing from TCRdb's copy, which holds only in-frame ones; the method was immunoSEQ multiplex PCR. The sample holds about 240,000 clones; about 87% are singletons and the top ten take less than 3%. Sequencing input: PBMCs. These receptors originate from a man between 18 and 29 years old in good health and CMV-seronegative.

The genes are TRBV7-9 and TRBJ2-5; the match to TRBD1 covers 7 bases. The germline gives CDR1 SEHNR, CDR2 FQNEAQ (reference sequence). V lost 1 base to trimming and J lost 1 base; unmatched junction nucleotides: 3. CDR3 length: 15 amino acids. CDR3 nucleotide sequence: TGTGCCAGCAGCTTAGGTTGGACAGGCCAAGAGACCCAGTACTTC. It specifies CASSLGWTGQETQYF.

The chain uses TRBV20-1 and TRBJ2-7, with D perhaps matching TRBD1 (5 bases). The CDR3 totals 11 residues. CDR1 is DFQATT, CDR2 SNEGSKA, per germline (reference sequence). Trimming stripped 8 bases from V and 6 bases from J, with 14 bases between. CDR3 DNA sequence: TGCAGTACGGTCGACAGAACCGAGCAGTACTTC. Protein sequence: CSTVDRTEQYF.

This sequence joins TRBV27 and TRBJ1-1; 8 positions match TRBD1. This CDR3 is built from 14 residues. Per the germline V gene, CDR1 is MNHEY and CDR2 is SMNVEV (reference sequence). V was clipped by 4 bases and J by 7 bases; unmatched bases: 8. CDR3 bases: TGTGCCAGCAGTTCGAAGGACAGGGAGAGTGAAGCTTTCTTT. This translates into CASSSKDRESEAFF.

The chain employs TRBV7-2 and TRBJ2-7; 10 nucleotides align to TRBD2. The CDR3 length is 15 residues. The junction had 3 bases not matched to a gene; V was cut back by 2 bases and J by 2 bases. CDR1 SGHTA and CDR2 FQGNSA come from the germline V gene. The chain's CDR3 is CASSLIAGGTYEQYF. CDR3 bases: TGTGCCAGCAGCTTAATAGCGGGGGGCACCTACGAGCAGTACTTC.

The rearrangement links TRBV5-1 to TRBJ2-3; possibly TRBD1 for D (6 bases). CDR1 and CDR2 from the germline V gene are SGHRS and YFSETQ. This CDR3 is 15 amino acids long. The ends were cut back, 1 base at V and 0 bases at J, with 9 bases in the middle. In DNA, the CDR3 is TGCGCCAGCAGCTTGTGGGGGCCCAGCACAGATACGCAGTATTTT. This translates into CASSLWGPSTDTQYF.

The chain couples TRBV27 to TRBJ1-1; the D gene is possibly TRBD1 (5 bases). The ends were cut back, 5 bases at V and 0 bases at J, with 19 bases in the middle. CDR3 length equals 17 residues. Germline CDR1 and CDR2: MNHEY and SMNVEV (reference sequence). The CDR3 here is CASSASRVWAMNTEAFF. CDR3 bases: TGTGCCAGCAGTGCGAGCAGGGTTTGGGCGATGAACACTGAAGCTTTCTTT.

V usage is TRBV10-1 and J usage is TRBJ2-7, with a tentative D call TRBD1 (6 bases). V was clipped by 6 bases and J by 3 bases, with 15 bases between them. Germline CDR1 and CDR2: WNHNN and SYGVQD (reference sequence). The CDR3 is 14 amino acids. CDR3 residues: CASRARDTHYEQYF. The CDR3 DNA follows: TGCGCCAGCAGAGCCCGGGACACCCACTACGAGCAGTACTTC.

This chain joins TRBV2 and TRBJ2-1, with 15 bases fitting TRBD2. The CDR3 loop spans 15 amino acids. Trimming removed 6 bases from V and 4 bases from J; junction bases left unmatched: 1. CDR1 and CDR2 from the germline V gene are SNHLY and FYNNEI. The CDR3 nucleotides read TGTGCCAGCAGGGGACTAGCGGGGGGTTACAATGAGCAGTTCTTC. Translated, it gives CASRGLAGGYNEQFF.

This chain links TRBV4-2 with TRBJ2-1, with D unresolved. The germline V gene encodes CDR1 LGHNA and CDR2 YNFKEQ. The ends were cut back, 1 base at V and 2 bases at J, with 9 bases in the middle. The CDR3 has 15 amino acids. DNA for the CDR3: TGTGCCAGCAGCCAAGTGGCGGAGACCTACAATGAGCAGTTCTTC. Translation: CASSQVAETYNEQFF.

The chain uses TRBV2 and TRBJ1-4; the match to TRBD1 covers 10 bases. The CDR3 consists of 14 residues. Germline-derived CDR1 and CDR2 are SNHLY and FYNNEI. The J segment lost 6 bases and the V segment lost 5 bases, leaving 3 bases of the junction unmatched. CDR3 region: CASSWTGGYEKLFF. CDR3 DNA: TGTGCCAGCAGTTGGACAGGGGGATATGAAAAACTGTTTTTT. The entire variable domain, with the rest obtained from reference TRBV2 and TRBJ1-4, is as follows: EPEVTQTPSHQVTQMGQEVILRCVPISNHLYFYWYRQILGQKVEFLVSFYNNEISEKSEIFDDQFSVERPDGSNFTLKIRSTKLEDSAMYFCASSWTGGYEKLFFGSGTQLSVL.

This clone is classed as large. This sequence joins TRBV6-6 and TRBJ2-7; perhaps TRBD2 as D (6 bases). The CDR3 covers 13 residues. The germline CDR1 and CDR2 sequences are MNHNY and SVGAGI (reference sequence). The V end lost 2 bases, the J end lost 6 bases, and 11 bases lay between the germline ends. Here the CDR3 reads CASSYLLGGEQYF. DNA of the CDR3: TGTGCCAGCAGTTACCTCCTCGGGGGCGAGCAGTACTTC.

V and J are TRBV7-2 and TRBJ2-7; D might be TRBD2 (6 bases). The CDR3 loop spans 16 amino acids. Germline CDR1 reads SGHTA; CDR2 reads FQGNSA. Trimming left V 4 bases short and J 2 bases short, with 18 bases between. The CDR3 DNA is TGTGCCAGCAGCTGGGGAGGAGGTGGAAGCGCCTACGAGCAGTACTTC. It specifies CASSWGGGGSAYEQYF.

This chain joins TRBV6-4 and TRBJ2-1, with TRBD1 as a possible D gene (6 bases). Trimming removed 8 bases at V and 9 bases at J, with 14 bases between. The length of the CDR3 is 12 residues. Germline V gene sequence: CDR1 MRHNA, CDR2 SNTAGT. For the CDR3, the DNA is TGTGCCAGCCGGCGGACAGACGGTGAGCAGTTCTTC. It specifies CASRRTDGEQFF.

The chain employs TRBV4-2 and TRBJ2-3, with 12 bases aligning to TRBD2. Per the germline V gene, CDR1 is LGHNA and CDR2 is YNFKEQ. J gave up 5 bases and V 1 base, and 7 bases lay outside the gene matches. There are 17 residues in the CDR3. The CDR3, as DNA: TGTGCCAGCAGCCAAGCTGGACTAGCGGGATTGGGAGATACGCAGTATTTT. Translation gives CASSQAGLAGLGDTQYF.

The CDR3 sequence is CASAWGGAPAGELFF. The CDR3 coding sequence is TGTGCCAGTGCCTGGGGGGGGGCCCCCGCCGGGGAGCTGTTTTTT. The chain links TRBV19 to TRBJ2-2; maybe TRBD2 (7 bases). Germline loops: CDR1 LNHDA, CDR2 SQIVND (reference sequence). The CDR3 has 15 residues. Trimming removed 8 bases from V and 6 bases from J, with 19 bases in between.

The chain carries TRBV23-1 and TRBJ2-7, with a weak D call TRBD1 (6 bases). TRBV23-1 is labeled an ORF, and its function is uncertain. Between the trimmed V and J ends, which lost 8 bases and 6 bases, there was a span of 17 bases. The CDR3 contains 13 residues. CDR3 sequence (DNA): TGCGCCAGCCCTAGTTTTCAGGGGTCCGAGCAGTACTTC. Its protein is CASPSFQGSEQYF.

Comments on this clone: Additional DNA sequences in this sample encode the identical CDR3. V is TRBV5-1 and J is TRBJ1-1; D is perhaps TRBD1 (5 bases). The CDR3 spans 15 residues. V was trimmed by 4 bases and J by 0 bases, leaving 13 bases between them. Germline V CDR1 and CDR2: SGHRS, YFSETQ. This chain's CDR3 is CASSPGGGLNTEAFF. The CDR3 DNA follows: TGCGCCAGCAGCCCCGGGGGGGGACTGAACACTGAAGCTTTCTTT.